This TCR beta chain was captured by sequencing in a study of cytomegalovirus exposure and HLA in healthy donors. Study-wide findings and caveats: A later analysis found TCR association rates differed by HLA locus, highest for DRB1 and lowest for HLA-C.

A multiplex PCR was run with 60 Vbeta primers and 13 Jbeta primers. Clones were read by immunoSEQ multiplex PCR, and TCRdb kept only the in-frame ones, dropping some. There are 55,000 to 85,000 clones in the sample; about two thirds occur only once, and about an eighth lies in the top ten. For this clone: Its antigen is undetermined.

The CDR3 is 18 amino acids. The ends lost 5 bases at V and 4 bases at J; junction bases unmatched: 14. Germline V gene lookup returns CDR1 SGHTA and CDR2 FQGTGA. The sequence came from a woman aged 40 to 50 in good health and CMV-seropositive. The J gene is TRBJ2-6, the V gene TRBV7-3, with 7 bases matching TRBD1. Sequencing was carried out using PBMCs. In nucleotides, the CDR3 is TGTGCCAGCAGCCTCCTGAAAGGGGGCGCGGCGGGGGCCAACGTCCTGACTTTC. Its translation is CASSLLKGGAAGANVLTF. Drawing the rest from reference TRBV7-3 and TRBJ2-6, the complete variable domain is GAGVSQTPSNKVTEKGKYVELRCDPISGHTALYWYRQSLGQGPEFLIYFQGTGAADDSGLPNDRFFAVRPEGSVSTLKIQRTERGDSAVYLCASSLLKGGAAGANVLTFGAGSRLTVL.